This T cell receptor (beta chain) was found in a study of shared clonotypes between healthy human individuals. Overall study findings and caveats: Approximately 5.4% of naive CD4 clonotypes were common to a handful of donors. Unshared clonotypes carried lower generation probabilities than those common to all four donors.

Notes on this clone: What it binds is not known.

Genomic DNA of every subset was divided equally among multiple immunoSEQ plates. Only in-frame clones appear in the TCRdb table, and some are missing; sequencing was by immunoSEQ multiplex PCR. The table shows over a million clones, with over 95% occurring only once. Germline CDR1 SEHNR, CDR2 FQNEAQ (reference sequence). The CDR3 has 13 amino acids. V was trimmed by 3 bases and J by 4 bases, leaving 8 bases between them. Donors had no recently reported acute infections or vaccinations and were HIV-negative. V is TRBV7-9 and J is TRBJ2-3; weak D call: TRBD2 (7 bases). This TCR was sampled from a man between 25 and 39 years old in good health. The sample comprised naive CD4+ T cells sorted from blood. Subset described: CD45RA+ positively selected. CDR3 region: CASSLRGPDTQYF. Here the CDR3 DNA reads TGTGCCAGCAGCTTGCGGGGGCCAGATACGCAGTATTTT.